The 22 T cell receptor beta chains in this list originate from one sample, sequenced in a study of cytomegalovirus exposure and HLA in healthy donors. The PCR employed 60 Vbeta primers together with 13 Jbeta primers. The method was immunoSEQ multiplex PCR; TCRdb's version includes in-frame clones alone and lacks a portion of them. The sample records fewer than 130,000 clones, roughly three fifths being singletons. The sample comprised PBMCs. These receptor sequences come from a man aged 30-40 years in good health and CMV-seropositive.

This clone has just a few counts. The CDR3 is CASSGTSGGVQYF. CDR3 nucleotides: TGTGCCAGCAGTGGGACTAGCGGGGGAGTCCAGTACTTC. J is TRBJ2-5 and V is TRBV27; 14 bases are shared with TRBD2. Germline CDR1 reads MNHEY; CDR2 reads SMNVEV (reference sequence). CDR3 size: 13 residues. J was trimmed by 10 bases and V by 5 bases; bases with no gene match: 3.

This rearrangement joins TRBV4-3 to TRBJ1-4; 8 nucleotides agree with TRBD1. Trimming removed 0 bases from V and 2 bases from J; junction bases left unmatched: 2. The CDR3 runs to 16 residues. The germline CDR1 and CDR2 sequences are LGHNA and YSLEER. This CDR3 is CASSQDQGATNEKLFF. The CDR3 DNA is TGCGCCAGCAGCCAAGATCAGGGGGCCACTAATGAAAAACTGTTTTTT.

Points on this clone: At one of its ends the junction is not consistent with the germline gene, which may arise from a read error. The rearrangement links TRBV7-9 to TRBJ2-7; a weak D match, TRBD1 (6 bases). Germline V gene sequence: CDR1 SEHNR, CDR2 FQNEAQ (reference sequence). The CDR3 contains 16 residues. CDR3 nucleotide sequence: TGTTCCAGCAGCTTAGCAGGACAGTTAATCTCCTACGAGCAGTACTTC. Protein sequence: CSSSLAGQLISYEQYF.

This sequence joins TRBV29-1 and TRBJ1-2; D is undetermined. V was cut by 0 bases and J by 3 bases, with 11 bases left in between. The CDR3 consists of 14 residues. Per germline, CDR1 SQVTM and CDR2 ANQGSEA. The CDR3 protein is CSVEDRGAYYGYTF. The DNA for the CDR3 is TGCAGCGTTGAAGATCGAGGCGCCTACTATGGCTACACCTTC.

This clone has a single count. The chain combines TRBV7-8 with TRBJ2-1; 8 nucleotides align to TRBD2. Losses at the gene ends were 1 base for V and 12 bases for J; bases not matched to a gene: 14. The CDR3 runs 16 residues. Germline loops: CDR1 SGHVS, CDR2 FQNEAQ. The CDR3 sequence: CASSLGGTRGIEVQFF. Here the CDR3 DNA reads TGTGCCAGCAGCTTAGGCGGGACTAGGGGCATCGAGGTGCAGTTCTTC.

The rearrangement links TRBV7-9 to TRBJ1-1; D is possibly TRBD1 (5 bases). Trimming left V 5 bases short and J 1 base short, with 11 bases between. Germline V gene lookup returns CDR1 SEHNR and CDR2 FQNEAQ (reference sequence). This CDR3 spans 14 amino acids. DNA of the CDR3: TGTGCCAGCAGCGCAGTGGGGCCGAACACTGAAGCTTTCTTT. Residues: CASSAVGPNTEAFF.

This clone was seen a few times. The J gene is TRBJ2-7, the V gene TRBV5-1; tentatively, D is TRBD1 (5 bases). CDR3 length: 12 amino acids. Germline V gene sequence: CDR1 SGHRS, CDR2 YFSETQ. V was pared by 4 bases and J by 5 bases, with 10 bases between. CDR3 region: CASSQGLHEQYF. The DNA of the CDR3 is TGCGCCAGCAGCCAGGGTTTGCACGAGCAGTACTTC.

This chain joins TRBV19 and TRBJ1-2, with 7 nucleotides matching TRBD1. Per germline, CDR1 LNHDA and CDR2 SQIVND (reference sequence). After removal of 6 bases from V and 3 bases from J, the junction contained 4 bases not matched to a gene. The CDR3 runs 13 residues. CDR3 region: CASSPGGDYGYTF. The CDR3 coding sequence is TGTGCCAGTAGCCCAGGGGGAGACTATGGCTACACCTTC.

This chain links TRBV4-1 with TRBJ1-6; 9 bases are shared with TRBD1. Germline V gene lookup returns CDR1 MGHRA and CDR2 YSYEKL. The trim removed 1 base at V and 7 bases at J, leaving 2 bases unmatched. The CDR3 extends over 15 amino acids. The CDR3: CASSQADRGNSPLHF. The CDR3, as DNA: TGCGCCAGCAGCCAAGCGGACAGGGGCAATTCACCCCTCCACTTT.

The gene calls are TRBV11-3 and TRBJ2-2, with 8 bases fitting TRBD1. The CDR3 totals 14 residues. The V and J ends lost 5 bases and 8 bases, in that order; junction bases with no gene match: 7. Per the germline V gene, CDR1 is SGHNT and CDR2 is YENEEA. The chain's CDR3 is CASSLRDRFGELFF. The CDR3 region has the DNA TGTGCCAGCAGCCTCCGGGACAGGTTTGGGGAGCTGTTTTTT.

In its sample, this clone was seen a few times. This chain connects TRBV5-4 to TRBJ1-1; the D gene is possibly TRBD1 (5 bases). V lost 0 bases and J lost 0, with 9 bases in between. Germline assignment: CDR1 SGHNT and CDR2 YYREEE (reference sequence). This CDR3 has 15 residues. The CDR3 sequence is CASSLAGTLNTEAFF. Here the CDR3 DNA reads TGTGCCAGCAGCTTGGCCGGGACTTTGAACACTGAAGCTTTCTTT.

This clone was seen a handful of times. The V call is TRBV7-9, the J call TRBJ2-7, with 9 bases aligning to TRBD2. The CDR3 has 15 amino acids. The trim removed 1 base at V and 3 bases at J, leaving 4 bases unmatched. The V gene's germline CDR1 is SEHNR and CDR2 FQNEAQ (reference sequence). CDR3 in DNA: TGTGCCAGCAGCTTAGTAGCGGGGGCCCACTACGAGCAGTACTTC. Protein sequence: CASSLVAGAHYEQYF.

V and J are TRBV9 and TRBJ1-3; D gene unclear. The CDR3 totals 15 residues. V was pared by 4 bases and J by 0 bases, with 11 bases between. Germline CDR1 and CDR2: SGDLS and YYNGEE. CDR3 sequence (DNA): TGTGCCAGCAGCACCTTCGGGATCTCTGGAAACACCATATATTTT. Its translation: CASSTFGISGNTIYF.

Only a few counts were recorded for this clone. The chain combines TRBV6-1 with TRBJ1-5; maybe TRBD1 (5 bases). Between the trimmed V and J ends, which lost 4 bases and 5 bases, there was a span of 12 bases. CDR3 length: 14 residues. CDR1 MNHNS and CDR2 SASEGT come from the germline V gene. The CDR3 nucleotides are TGTGCCAGCAGTGTACAGGAGTACGATCAGCCCCAGCATTTT. Protein: CASSVQEYDQPQHF.

The gene calls are TRBV6-5 and TRBJ2-7; the match to TRBD2 covers 9 bases. Germline CDR1 MNHEY, CDR2 SVGAGI. The CDR3 has 15 amino acids. The V segment lost 3 bases and the J segment 4 bases; nucleotides outside the gene matches: 7. CDR3 loop: CASSYGRGGSYEQYF. The CDR3 coding sequence is TGTGCCAGCAGTTATGGGCGGGGGGGATCTTACGAGCAGTACTTC.

This clone was observed once. J is TRBJ1-2 and V is TRBV6-6; 7 bases match TRBD1. V gave up 0 bases and J gave up 2 bases; unmatched junction bases: 6. Germline CDR1 and CDR2: MNHNY and SVGAGI (reference sequence). This CDR3 is 16 amino acids long. The CDR3: CASSYSIPGQNYGYTF. As DNA, the CDR3 is TGTGCCAGCAGTTACTCTATACCGGGACAGAACTATGGCTACACCTTC.

The chain uses TRBV5-1 and TRBJ1-1; D might be TRBD1 (5 bases). The germline CDR1 and CDR2 sequences are SGHRS and YFSETQ. Deletions cut 3 bases from V and 4 bases from J, with 19 bases between. The CDR3 is 16 residues long. The CDR3 bases are TGCGCCAGCAGCTCTGAGGCAGGGATTTTAGCCACTGAAGCTTTCTTT. It translates to CASSSEAGILATEAFF.

The rearrangement uses TRBV30 and TRBJ1-1, with D unclear. Trimming removed 1 base from V and 1 base from J, with 4 bases in between. In germline, CDR1 is GTSNPN, CDR2 SVGIG (reference sequence). The CDR3 spans 12 residues. The chain's CDR3 is CAWSAPNTEAFF. CDR3 coding DNA: TGTGCCTGGAGTGCTCCGAACACTGAAGCTTTCTTT.

Only a few counts were recorded for this clone. The rearrangement uses TRBV21-1 and TRBJ2-4; TRBD2 is the table's D call, not checked against the DNA. TRBV21-1 represents a pseudogene. This CDR3 spans 17 amino acids. Here the CDR3 reads CASSRRDGGGAKNIQYF. CDR3 bases: TGTGCCAGCAGCAGACGGGACGGGGGGGGTGCCAAAAACATTCAGTACTTC.

The V gene is TRBV19, the J gene TRBJ2-6; TRBD2 aligns across 14 bases. The CDR3 is 18 amino acids. J gave up 3 bases and V 6 bases, and 7 bases lay outside the gene matches. CDR1 is LNHDA and CDR2 is SQIVND in the germline V gene (reference sequence). CDR3 sequence (DNA): TGTGCCAGTAGACGGACTAGCGGGGGGCCTTTTGGGGCCAACGTCCTGACTTTC. Translation gives CASRRTSGGPFGANVLTF. The whole variable domain, remainder taken from reference TRBV19 and TRBJ2-6, is DGGITQSPKYLFRKEGQNVTLSCEQNLNHDAMYWYRQDPGQGLRLIYYSQIVNDFQKGDIAEGYSVSREKKESFPLTVTSAQKNPTAFYLCASRRTSGGPFGANVLTFGAGSRLTVL.

The chain has TRBV7-9 and TRBJ1-1, with 8 bases identical to TRBD1. Trimming took 5 bases from V and 4 from J; bases not matched to a gene: 6. CDR3 length: 14 amino acids. Germline V lookup: CDR1 SEHNR, CDR2 FQNEAQ (reference sequence). The CDR3 protein is CASSPRQGTTEAFF. CDR3 coding DNA: TGTGCCAGCAGCCCCCGACAGGGGACCACTGAAGCTTTCTTT.

The chain couples TRBV6-5 to TRBJ1-5; no definite D call. The CDR3 runs 13 residues. CDR1 MNHEY and CDR2 SVGAGI come from the germline V gene. V was shortened by 7 bases and J by 1 base, with 8 bases between the two germline ends. The CDR3 loop reads CASTAGSNQPQHF. The DNA for the CDR3 is TGTGCCAGCACAGCGGGCAGCAATCAGCCCCAGCATTTT.